The 24 T cell receptor beta chains presented below share a single source sample, sequenced in a study of OX40 agonist ivuxolimab in advanced cancers. Generated by immunoSEQ multiplex PCR, the TCRdb table keeps only in-frame clones and is missing some. Altogether 50,000 to 70,000 clones are present, 84% being singletons, with the ten largest covering about 0.65%. The sequenced sample was CD4+ or CD8+ T cells sorted from blood, obtained in a trial of the OX40 agonist ivuxolimab. These receptors all stem from an adult with an advanced solid tumor such as melanoma, head and neck, liver or kidney cancer.

The chain employs TRBV7-2 and TRBJ2-1; D perhaps matches TRBD2 (6 bases). CDR1 is SGHTA and CDR2 is FQGNSA in the germline V gene. The ends were cut back, 2 bases at V and 3 bases at J, with 14 bases in the middle. The CDR3 contains 16 residues. The CDR3 DNA sequence: TGTGCCAGCAGCTTACTAGGAGCGGGCAACTACAATGAGCAGTTCTTC. Its protein is CASSLLGAGNYNEQFF.

This rearrangement joins TRBV5-1 to TRBJ1-4; D unclear. Trimming removed 4 bases at V and 5 bases at J, with 12 bases between. Germline V CDR1 and CDR2: SGHRS, YFSETQ. The CDR3 totals 14 residues. The CDR3 DNA follows: TGCGCCAGCAGCCTTGGGAGTGTCAATGAAAAACTGTTTTTT. Encoded protein: CASSLGSVNEKLFF.

The chain joins TRBV28 to TRBJ2-5; TRBD2 matches at 7 bases. V was clipped by 8 bases and J by 4 bases; unmatched bases: 10. The CDR3 is 14 residues long. Germline values: CDR1 MDHEN, CDR2 SYDVKM. DNA of the CDR3: TGTGCCAGCCGGCGGGCGGGAGCATCAGAGACCCAGTACTTC. This translates into CASRRAGASETQYF. Looking up the rest from reference TRBV28 and TRBJ2-5 gives the full variable domain: DVKVTQSSRYLVKRTGEKVFLECVQDMDHENMFWYRQDPGLGLRLIYFSYDVKMKEKGDIPEGYSVSREKKERFSLILESASTNQTSMYLCASRRAGASETQYFGPGTRLLVL.

The rearrangement links TRBV13 to TRBJ1-6, with D unclear. V lost 5 bases to trimming and J lost 5 bases, with 10 bases between them. Germline V CDR1 and CDR2: PRHDT, FYEKMQ (reference sequence). The CDR3 has 14 amino acids. CDR3 amino acids: CASSATSDNSPLHF. The CDR3 region has the DNA TGTGCCAGCAGCGCCACCTCAGATAATTCACCCCTCCACTTT.

There are a few counts of this clone. V is TRBV18 and J is TRBJ1-1, with 8 bases identical to TRBD1. The germline gives CDR1 KGHSH, CDR2 LQKENI. The CDR3 is 16 residues long. V was pared by 6 bases and J by 5 bases, with 14 bases of the junction left unmatched. CDR3: CASSPQDVQGGTEAFF. The CDR3 DNA reads as TGTGCCAGCTCCCCCCAGGACGTACAGGGGGGTACTGAAGCTTTCTTT.

V usage is TRBV5-8 and J usage is TRBJ2-5; 11 bases fit TRBD2. Trimming took 4 bases from V and 2 from J; bases not matched to a gene: 4. The CDR3 spans 15 residues. Germline loops: CDR1 SGHTS, CDR2 YDEGEE. In DNA form, the CDR3 reads TGTGCCAGCAGCATCGGGACTAGCGGTCAAGAGACCCAGTACTTC. Translated, it gives CASSIGTSGQETQYF.

The chain carries TRBV2 and TRBJ1-3; D is ambiguous. Germline V gene lookup returns CDR1 SNHLY and CDR2 FYNNEI. The V end lost 8 bases, the J end lost 0 bases, and 8 bases lay between the germline ends. CDR3 length: 13 residues. CDR3 DNA: TGTGCCAGCTGTGTGGACTCTGGAAACACCATATATTTT. It codes for CASCVDSGNTIYF.

This rearrangement joins TRBV4-3 to TRBJ1-3; D is unclear. There are 13 residues in the CDR3. Germline CDR1 reads LGHNA; CDR2 reads YSLEER. The V and J ends lost 0 bases and 5 bases respectively, with 5 bases between them. The CDR3 nucleotides are TGCGCCAGCAGCCAAGAACGGAGAAACACCATATATTTT. It translates to CASSQERRNTIYF.

This clone was recorded once. This chain joins TRBV5-4 and TRBJ1-2; 7 positions match TRBD1. Germline V gives CDR1 SGHNT, CDR2 YYREEE (reference sequence). J was trimmed by 8 bases and V by 3 bases; bases with no gene match: 7. This CDR3 spans 13 amino acids. In DNA form, the CDR3 reads TGTGCCAGCAGCTCACCGACAGGGTTCGGCTACACCTTC. Translating it yields CASSSPTGFGYTF.

J is TRBJ2-2 and V is TRBV6-5, with D uncertain. Germline V gives CDR1 MNHEY, CDR2 SVGAGI. Trimming removed 5 bases from V and 8 bases from J, with 9 bases in between. This CDR3 contains 12 residues. The CDR3 reads CASSPPLGELFF. The DNA of the CDR3 is TGTGCCAGCAGTCCCCCTCTGGGGGAGCTGTTTTTT.

The chain recombines TRBV7-3 with TRBJ2-1; 9 bases map to TRBD1. Germline V gene data show CDR1 as SGHTA and CDR2 as FQGTGA. The CDR3 totals 14 residues. With V trimmed by 5 bases and J by 6 bases, 5 bases remained unmatched. The chain's CDR3 is CASSKPDRGNEQFF. DNA of the CDR3: TGTGCCAGCAGCAAACCGGACAGGGGCAATGAGCAGTTCTTC.

The chain uses TRBV5-4 and TRBJ2-3; no clear D. V lost 4 bases to trimming and J lost 6 bases, with 9 bases between them. The germline V gene has CDR1 SGHNT and CDR2 YYREEE (reference sequence). This CDR3 region has 12 residues. CDR3 sequence reads: CASSQDFDTQYF. CDR3 nucleotides: TGTGCCAGCAGCCAAGACTTCGATACGCAGTATTTT.

The V gene is TRBV18, the J gene TRBJ2-2; D not certain. CDR3 length equals 14 residues. Germline V gene lookup returns CDR1 KGHSH and CDR2 LQKENI. V lost 2 bases to trimming and J lost 3 bases, with 7 bases between them. The CDR3 DNA reads as TGTGCCAGCTCACCAAACACCTACACCGGGGAGCTGTTTTTT. Translating gives CASSPNTYTGELFF.

This rearrangement joins TRBV29-1 to TRBJ2-3, with TRBD2 as a possible D gene (6 bases). V was pared by 6 bases and J by 6 bases, with 13 bases between. CDR1 and CDR2 (germline): SQVTM, ANQGSEA. The CDR3 extends over 12 amino acids. The CDR3: CSVGLLGDTQYF. The CDR3 DNA follows: TGCAGCGTGGGACTTTTGGGGGATACGCAGTATTTT.

This rearrangement joins TRBV7-3 to TRBJ1-2; 10 positions agree with TRBD1. Germline V gene sequence: CDR1 SGHTA, CDR2 FQGTGA. The CDR3 is made up of 15 amino acids. J gave up 8 bases and V 5 bases, and 11 bases lay outside the gene matches. CDR3 in amino acids: CASSIDGTGVGGYTF. DNA for the CDR3: TGTGCCAGCAGCATTGACGGGACAGGGGTTGGGGGCTACACCTTC.

This chain connects TRBV28 to TRBJ2-7, with a possible D match to TRBD1 (5 bases). Between the trimmed V and J ends, which lost 2 bases and 9 bases, there was a span of 23 bases. This CDR3 region has 16 residues. CDR1 and CDR2 (germline): MDHEN, SYDVKM. The CDR3: CASSLRAPGYLFVQYF. The CDR3, as DNA: TGTGCCAGCAGTTTACGCGCGCCAGGGTATCTTTTTGTGCAGTACTTC.

Concerning this clone: This sample includes further DNA sequences coding for the same CDR3. The J gene is TRBJ1-4, the V gene TRBV13; 8 bases fit TRBD1. The V and J ends lost 5 bases and 7 bases, in that order; junction bases with no gene match: 6. The CDR3 runs 14 residues. The germline V gene has CDR1 PRHDT and CDR2 FYEKMQ (reference sequence). CDR3 amino acids: CASSITGGGEKLFF. DNA of the CDR3: TGTGCCAGCAGCATCACAGGGGGTGGTGAAAAACTGTTTTTT.

The V gene is TRBV11-3, the J gene TRBJ1-3, with 11 bases matching TRBD1. From germline, CDR1 is SGHNT and CDR2 YENEEA. Trimming cost V 4 bases and J 7 bases; bases outside gene matches: 3. The length of the CDR3 is 14 residues. CDR3 region: CASSSGQGANTIYF. CDR3 coding DNA: TGTGCCAGCAGCTCCGGACAGGGGGCGAACACCATATATTTT.

The chain couples TRBV7-6 to TRBJ1-2; D might be TRBD1 (5 bases). Trimming removed 5 bases at V and 11 bases at J, with 12 bases between. The V gene's germline CDR1 is SGHVS and CDR2 FNYEAQ. The CDR3 runs to 11 residues. The CDR3 DNA is TGTGCCAGCAGCCCAGACAGATTGTACACCTTC. Translated, it gives CASSPDRLYTF.

The J gene is TRBJ2-5, the V gene TRBV30; D is perhaps TRBD1 or TRBD2 (5 bases each). The V and J ends lost 4 bases and 5 bases respectively, with 17 bases between them. The CDR3 is 14 amino acids. The germline CDR1 and CDR2 sequences are GTSNPN and SVGIG (reference sequence). CDR3 loop: CAWTTGRKSETQYF. CDR3 in DNA: TGTGCCTGGACTACGGGACGGAAATCTGAGACCCAGTACTTC.

V and J are TRBV7-2 and TRBJ2-7; TRBD2 matches 9 bases. With V trimmed by 3 bases and J by 3 bases, 3 bases remained unmatched. The CDR3 is made up of 14 amino acids. Looked up from germline, CDR1 is SGHTA and CDR2 is FQGNSA. CDR3 amino acids: CASSLSGGLYEQYF. In DNA form, the CDR3 reads TGTGCCAGCAGCTTGAGCGGGGGGCTCTACGAGCAGTACTTC.

The chain links TRBV28 to TRBJ1-4, with TRBD1 matching over 7 bases. The V gene's germline CDR1 is MDHEN and CDR2 SYDVKM. CDR3 length equals 13 residues. With V trimmed by 7 bases and J by 7 bases, 6 bases remained unmatched. CDR3 region: CASTGGGGEKLFF. The CDR3 DNA reads as TGTGCCAGCACAGGGGGGGGCGGTGAAAAACTGTTTTTT.

This chain connects TRBV28 to TRBJ1-1; possible D gene TRBD1, 5 bases. The CDR3 has 18 amino acids. V lost 3 bases and J 5 bases, leaving 25 bases between the germline ends. From germline, CDR1 is MDHEN and CDR2 SYDVKM. Here the CDR3 DNA reads TGTGCCAGCAGTTTCCCGAGCACTGGGACTCCCCGGTGGACTGAAGCTTTCTTT. Protein: CASSFPSTGTPRWTEAFF.

The chain combines TRBV29-1 with TRBJ1-1; tentatively, D is TRBD1 (5 bases). CDR3 length equals 13 residues. Germline V gene data show CDR1 as SQVTM and CDR2 as ANQGSEA. The V gene lost 5 bases and the J gene lost 0 bases, with 10 bases spanning the gap. In DNA, the CDR3 is TGCAGCGTTAGAAGGGGCTTGAACACTGAAGCTTTCTTT. Its protein is CSVRRGLNTEAFF.